These 30 T cell receptor beta chains were all obtained from the same sample, sequenced in a study of blood T cell repertoires in COVID-19. Clones were sequenced by immunoSEQ multiplex PCR, and TCRdb holds only the in-frame ones, with some missing. Of about 190,000 clones listed, approximately 73% were seen once; the top ten hold less than 20%. Source material: PBMCs or T cells enriched from blood (not recorded which). Receptors were obtained from a woman between 50 and 59 years old with acute COVID-19.

The gene calls are TRBV4-2 and TRBJ2-7; 14 positions agree with TRBD2. Per the germline V gene, CDR1 is LGHNA and CDR2 is YNFKEQ. V gave up 1 base and J gave up 1 base; unmatched junction bases: 12. CDR3 length equals 20 residues. CDR3 DNA: TGTGCCAGCAGCCAAGGACCCGGACTAGCGGGGGGACCCCTATCCTACGAGCAGTACGTC. It encodes CASSQGPGLAGGPLSYEQYV.

This rearrangement joins TRBV2 to TRBJ1-5; 11 bases are a match to TRBD1. The CDR3 contains 14 residues. Germline V gene data show CDR1 as SNHLY and CDR2 as FYNNEI. V was pared by 8 bases and J by 7 bases, with 7 bases of the junction left unmatched. CDR3 region: CASGGQGAVQPQHF. As DNA, the CDR3 is TGTGCCAGCGGCGGACAGGGGGCAGTGCAGCCCCAGCATTTT.

J is TRBJ1-5 and V is TRBV4-1; 8 nucleotides agree with TRBD1. V gave up 4 bases and J gave up 5 bases; unmatched junction bases: 10. In germline, CDR1 is MGHRA, CDR2 YSYEKL. The CDR3 extends over 16 amino acids. Written as DNA, the CDR3 is TGCGCCAGCAGCCGAGTATCGGACAGGGCTGATCAGCCCCAGCATTTT. As protein: CASSRVSDRADQPQHF.

V usage is TRBV6-5 and J usage is TRBJ2-5; 7 bases fit TRBD2. V lost 6 bases, J lost 2 bases, and 9 bases stayed unmatched. The CDR3 runs to 15 residues. Germline CDR1 MNHEY, CDR2 SVGAGI. The CDR3 bases are TGTGCCAGCAGGGGGGGTAGCGGGCCTCAAGAGACCCAGTACTTC. Residues: CASRGGSGPQETQYF.

The chain recombines TRBV18 with TRBJ2-2; 7 bases agree with TRBD1. This CDR3 region has 15 residues. Per the germline V gene, CDR1 is KGHSH and CDR2 is LQKENI. Trimming at V came to 8 bases and at J to 0 bases, leaving 6 bases not matched to a gene. In DNA form, the CDR3 reads TGTGCCAGCCGACAGGGACAGTCGAACACCGGGGAGCTGTTTTTT. Translation gives CASRQGQSNTGELFF.

The gene calls are TRBV10-1 and TRBJ2-1; TRBD2 agrees at 7 bases. Unmatched junction bases numbered 9, after V lost 0 bases and J lost 7 bases. Germline lookup yields CDR1 WNHNN and CDR2 SYGVQD (reference sequence). This CDR3 spans 16 amino acids. CDR3 sequence: CASSESTGGFWNEQFF. CDR3 nucleotide sequence: TGCGCCAGCAGTGAGTCGACCGGGGGGTTCTGGAATGAGCAGTTCTTC.

The chain carries TRBV6-5 and TRBJ1-5; tentatively, D is TRBD1 (5 bases). The CDR3 covers 15 residues. The V and J ends lost 0 bases and 4 bases respectively, with 10 bases between them. Germline V gene data show CDR1 as MNHEY and CDR2 as SVGAGI. The DNA for the CDR3 is TGTGCCAGCAGTTACTCGATAACAGGAAATCAGCCCCAGCATTTT. Its protein is CASSYSITGNQPQHF.

The V gene is TRBV19, the J gene TRBJ2-1; 8 bases align to TRBD2. The CDR3 covers 16 residues. CDR1 and CDR2 from the germline V gene are LNHDA and SQIVND (reference sequence). V was pared by 6 bases and J by 0 bases, with 7 bases of the junction left unmatched. The CDR3 spells CASRDRGGSSYNEQFF. CDR3 sequence (DNA): TGTGCCAGTAGGGATCGCGGGGGGAGCTCCTACAATGAGCAGTTCTTC.

The chain uses TRBV7-9 and TRBJ2-4, with 10 bases fitting TRBD2. The CDR3 is made up of 19 amino acids. Germline V CDR1 and CDR2: SEHNR, FQNEAQ (reference sequence). J was trimmed by 0 bases and V by 5 bases; bases with no gene match: 13. CDR3 sequence: CASSPRPAGGLLAKNIQYF. CDR3 coding DNA: TGTGCCAGCAGCCCCCGTCCAGCGGGGGGGTTATTAGCCAAAAACATTCAGTACTTC.

The chain recombines TRBV6-5 with TRBJ2-5, with 12 bases that match TRBD2. This CDR3 comprises 15 residues. Germline V gene lookup returns CDR1 MNHEY and CDR2 SVGAGI. V trimming: 7 bases; J trimming: 1 base; junction bases outside the gene matches: 4. The CDR3 reads CASKLAGGLQETQYF. The CDR3 bases are TGTGCCAGCAAGCTAGCGGGGGGGCTCCAAGAGACCCAGTACTTC.

The V call is TRBV4-1, the J call TRBJ1-2; TRBD1 matches 11 bases. CDR1 is MGHRA and CDR2 is YSYEKL in the germline V gene. J gave up 8 bases and V 5 bases, and 7 bases lay outside the gene matches. This CDR3 has 14 amino acids. The CDR3 nucleotides are TGCGCCAGCAGCTCACCGGGACAGGGGGTCGGCTACACCTTC. This sequence encodes CASSSPGQGVGYTF.

This rearrangement joins TRBV5-6 to TRBJ1-4; 11 nucleotides align to TRBD1. There are 16 residues in the CDR3. Per germline, CDR1 SGHDT and CDR2 YYEEEE. The trim removed 2 bases at V and 8 bases at J, leaving 8 bases unmatched. The CDR3 coding sequence is TGTGCCAGCAGCTTTATATCCGGGACAGGGGGGGAAAAACTGTTTTTT. Amino acids: CASSFISGTGGEKLFF.

The chain combines TRBV4-1 with TRBJ1-1, with 7 bases fitting TRBD1. Trimming removed 5 bases from V and 4 bases from J; junction bases left unmatched: 10. Germline V gene sequence: CDR1 MGHRA, CDR2 YSYEKL. The length of the CDR3 is 15 residues. CDR3 in amino acids: CASSSQQGSITEAFF. The CDR3 nucleotides are TGCGCCAGCAGCTCCCAACAGGGGAGCATCACTGAAGCTTTCTTT.

The chain recombines TRBV18 with TRBJ1-2, with 8 bases that match TRBD1. The CDR3 is 15 amino acids. The V segment lost 6 bases and the J segment 4 bases; nucleotides outside the gene matches: 10. CDR1 is KGHSH and CDR2 is LQKENI in the germline V gene. Here the CDR3 reads CASSQIETGGYGYTF. The CDR3 nucleotides read TGTGCCAGCTCGCAGATCGAAACAGGGGGCTATGGCTACACCTTC.

Of note for this clone: This same CDR3 is encoded by further DNA sequences in the sample. This chain links TRBV18 with TRBJ1-5, with 8 bases matching TRBD1. Germline V gene sequence: CDR1 KGHSH, CDR2 LQKENI. This CDR3 is 16 amino acids long. V was clipped by 5 bases and J by 2 bases; unmatched bases: 8. The CDR3 region is CASSGQGGGGNQPQHF. In DNA, the CDR3 is TGTGCCAGCTCAGGACAGGGTGGGGGAGGCAATCAGCCCCAGCATTTT. Using reference TRBV18 and TRBJ1-5 for the parts outside the CDR3, the full variable domain is NAGVMQNPRHLVRRRGQEARLRCSPMKGHSHVYWYRQLPEEGLKFMVYLQKENIIDESGMPKERFSAEFPKEGPSILRIQQVVRGDSAAYFCASSGQGGGGNQPQHFGDGTRLSIL.

By share of the sample, this clone is medium-sized (0.01 to 0.1%). The chain joins TRBV30 to TRBJ2-5; TRBD1 might be the D (6 bases). Trimming took off 3 bases at V and 2 bases at J, with 16 bases between the two ends. Looked up from germline, CDR1 is GTSNPN and CDR2 is SVGIG (reference sequence). The CDR3 consists of 15 residues. The CDR3 coding sequence is TGTGCCTGGAGGGATACGGGACACATACAAGAGACCCAGTACTTC. Its protein is CAWRDTGHIQETQYF.

The rearrangement joins TRBV5-5 to TRBJ1-2; D is unresolved. V lost 6 bases and J lost 8, with 14 bases in between. The CDR3 has 12 residues. The V gene's germline CDR1 is SGHKS and CDR2 YYEKEE (reference sequence). The chain's CDR3 is CASTESLYGYTF. The CDR3 bases are TGTGCCAGCACCGAATCCCTCTACGGCTACACCTTC.

The rearrangement uses TRBV5-7 and TRBJ1-6; TRBD1 is a possible D gene (5 bases). TRBV5-7 is recorded as an ORF, its role being uncertain. The CDR3 has 13 residues. The V and J ends lost 8 bases and 6 bases respectively, with 12 bases between them. CDR3 sequence (DNA): TGTGCCAGAAGGAGGGGCCCTAATTCACCCCTCCACTTT. It codes for CARRRGPNSPLHF.

The genes are TRBV23-1 and TRBJ2-7; TRBD1 agrees at 7 bases. TRBV23-1 is reported as an ORF; its role is uncertain. The CDR3 runs 13 residues. Unmatched junction bases numbered 13, after V lost 6 bases and J lost 11 bases. CDR3 in amino acids: CASSQEIDRVEYV. CDR3 bases: TGCGCCAGCAGCCAGGAGATCGACAGGGTGGAGTACGTC.

In DNA form, the CDR3 reads TGTGCCAGCAGCCGCGATCTAGCGGGGGGCGGAAATGAGCAGTTCTTC. It yields the protein CASSRDLAGGGNEQFF. This rearrangement joins TRBV4-2 to TRBJ2-1; the match to TRBD2 covers 11 bases. The CDR3 has 16 residues. The germline V gene encodes CDR1 LGHNA and CDR2 YNFKEQ. Germline trimming cut 4 bases from V and 7 bases from J; bases unmatched to any gene: 9.

The chain couples TRBV2 to TRBJ1-6; TRBD1 agrees at 11 bases. The CDR3 length is 17 residues. CDR1 SNHLY and CDR2 FYNNEI come from the germline V gene. V was pared by 8 bases and J by 8 bases, with 14 bases of the junction left unmatched. The CDR3: CASARTGTGGSYSPLHF. The CDR3 nucleotides are TGTGCCAGCGCCAGGACAGGGACAGGGGGATCCTATTCACCCCTCCACTTT.

The rearrangement uses TRBV28 and TRBJ1-5; D remains ambiguous. With 6 bases removed from V and 11 bases from J, the gap between germline ends came to 17 bases. The CDR3 sequence is 13 residues long. CDR1 is MDHEN, CDR2 SYDVKM, per germline. This CDR3 is CASSQNLKRTQHF. CDR3 DNA sequence: TGTGCCAGCAGCCAGAACTTAAAGCGGACCCAGCATTTT.

This clone was found once. V usage is TRBV4-2 and J usage is TRBJ2-7; D is unresolved. This CDR3 has 15 residues. V lost 0 bases and J lost 6, with 15 bases in between. The V gene's germline CDR1 is LGHNA and CDR2 YNFKEQ. Here the CDR3 reads CASSQDRGRNIEQYV. In DNA form, the CDR3 reads TGTGCCAGCAGCCAAGACCGCGGCCGGAATATCGAGCAGTACGTC.

V is TRBV5-4 and J is TRBJ1-4; D might be TRBD1 (5 bases). Germline CDR1 and CDR2: SGHNT and YYREEE (reference sequence). Trimming took 3 bases from V and 0 from J, leaving 18 bases between them. The CDR3 sequence is 18 residues long. As DNA, the CDR3 is TGTGCCAGCAGCTGGGGACTCGATCTAAGGTCAACTAATGAAAAACTGTTTTTT. It yields the protein CASSWGLDLRSTNEKLFF. Full variable domain (outside the CDR3, taken from reference TRBV5-4 and TRBJ1-4): ETGVTQSPTHLIKTRGQQVTLRCSSQSGHNTVSWYQQALGQGPQFIFQYYREEENGRGNFPPRFSGLQFPNYSSELNVNALELDDSALYLCASSWGLDLRSTNEKLFFGSGTQLSVL.

The chain is built from TRBV6-5 and TRBJ1-2; possible D gene TRBD1, 5 bases. There are 14 residues in the CDR3. The germline V gene has CDR1 MNHEY and CDR2 SVGAGI. V dropped 6 bases and J dropped 0 bases, with 11 bases sitting between them. CDR3 amino acids: CASSRTLSNYGYTF. The CDR3 DNA reads as TGTGCCAGCAGCCGGACACTGTCTAACTATGGCTACACCTTC.

In this sample, this clone turned up a few times. The chain links TRBV3-1 (or the pseudogene TRBV3-2) to TRBJ2-3; D unresolved. Germline V lookup: CDR1 LGHDT, CDR2 YNNKEL (reference sequence). The CDR3 runs to 16 residues. V was pared by 2 bases and J by 0 bases, with 12 bases between. The CDR3, as DNA: TGTGCCAGCAGCCAAATCCAGGATTCTAGCACAGATACGCAGTATTTT. Amino acid sequence: CASSQIQDSSTDTQYF.

DNA of the CDR3: TGTGCCAGCAGCGTAGCCCGGTCATCCGATACGCAGTATTTT. Encoded protein: CASSVARSSDTQYF. The chain combines TRBV9 with TRBJ2-3, with D unresolved. The V end was cut by 0 bases, the J end by 6 bases, with 11 bases between. This CDR3 has 14 residues. The germline V gene has CDR1 SGDLS and CDR2 YYNGEE.

A single count supports this clone. The chain employs TRBV30 and TRBJ2-3, with no clear D. The germline CDR1 and CDR2 sequences are GTSNPN and SVGIG (reference sequence). V was clipped by 1 base and J by 6 bases, with 8 bases between them. CDR3 length: 12 amino acids. The CDR3 reads CAWSGVGDTQYF. The CDR3 DNA reads TGTGCCTGGAGTGGGGTCGGGGATACGCAGTATTTT. The whole variable domain, filled in from reference TRBV30 and TRBJ2-3, reads SQTIHQWPATLVQPVGSPLSLECTVEGTSNPNLYWYRQAAGRGLQLLFYSVGIGQISSEVPQNLSASRPQDRQFILSSKKLLLSDSGFYLCAWSGVGDTQYFGPGTRLTVL.

The J gene is TRBJ2-3, the V gene TRBV2, with 10 bases lining up with TRBD1. This CDR3 contains 15 residues. V trimming: 6 bases; J trimming: 4 bases; junction bases outside the gene matches: 7. Germline CDR1 reads SNHLY; CDR2 reads FYNNEI. As DNA, the CDR3 is TGTGCCAGCAGCCGCCCGACAGGGGGCGCAGATACGCAGTATTTT. This gives the protein CASSRPTGGADTQYF. The full variable domain, with the rest looked up from reference TRBV2 and TRBJ2-3, is EPEVTQTPSHQVTQMGQEVILRCVPISNHLYFYWYRQILGQKVEFLVSFYNNEISEKSEIFDDQFSVERPDGSNFTLKIRSTKLEDSAMYFCASSRPTGGADTQYFGPGTRLTVL.

In its sample, this clone was seen a few times. V gene TRBV29-1 combines with J gene TRBJ2-5; 16 bases match TRBD2. This CDR3 has 14 amino acids. Germline V gives CDR1 SQVTM, CDR2 ANQGSEA. The V and J ends lost 7 bases and 6 bases, in that order; junction bases with no gene match: 5. The CDR3 is CSGGTSGGAQTQYF. The CDR3, as DNA: TGCAGCGGTGGGACTAGCGGGGGGGCACAGACCCAGTACTTC.